This paragraph reports one TCR beta chain. Its antigen is not known. The sample originates from a study of brain T cells in children with intractable seizures. Only in-frame clones appear in the TCRdb table, and some are missing; sequencing was by immunoSEQ multiplex PCR. The sample includes 75,000 to 80,000 clones, roughly 91% of them seen just once. Study-wide results and caveats: Patients' HCMV serostatus was unknown; virus specificity rests on CDR3 similarity alone. Absence of clones before surgery may stem from lower sequencing depth.

Sequencing was limited to surgery cases with top T cell transcript signatures in brain tissue. Before surgery, patients took at least one anti-epileptic drug. The CDR3 totals 16 residues. The V segment lost 5 bases and the J segment 0 bases; nucleotides outside the gene matches: 7. Germline V CDR1 and CDR2: SNHLY, FYNNEI. The clonotype was recovered from a boy younger than two with tuberous sclerosis and intractable seizures. Sequences were derived from peripheral blood, sampled at surgery. The chain has TRBV2 and TRBJ1-1; TRBD1 matches 9 bases. In DNA form, the CDR3 reads TGTGCCAGCAGTCCCGGGACAGGGACCATGAACACTGAAGCTTTCTTT. Translating gives CASSPGTGTMNTEAFF.